These 10 T cell receptor beta chains were sequenced from one sample in a study of PD-1 blockade in classical Hodgkin lymphoma. Clones were read by immunoSEQ multiplex PCR, and TCRdb kept only the in-frame ones, dropping some. The table shows over 20,000 clones, with around three quarters occurring only once. Every patient had relapsed following autologous stem cell transplantation, and cohorts differed in brentuximab vedotin exposure. Here the sequenced sample was peripheral blood mononuclear cells (PBMCs), taken before the second cycle of nivolumab. The receptor set was obtained from a human donor with classical Hodgkin lymphoma.

The chain couples TRBV6-1 to TRBJ1-4; D not resolved. The ends were cut back, 2 bases at V and 8 bases at J, with 9 bases in the middle. There are 13 residues in the CDR3. Germline lookup yields CDR1 MNHNS and CDR2 SASEGT. This CDR3 is CASSEIKREKLFF. The DNA for the CDR3 is TGTGCCAGCAGTGAAATAAAGCGGGAAAAACTGTTTTTT.

The chain couples TRBV27 to TRBJ1-4; a weak D match, TRBD1 (5 bases). This CDR3 is 15 amino acids long. The germline V gene encodes CDR1 MNHEY and CDR2 SMNVEV (reference sequence). The ends were cut back, 0 bases at V and 8 bases at J, with 13 bases in the middle. The CDR3 loop reads CASSLSWQGGEKLFF. CDR3 nucleotide sequence: TGTGCCAGCAGTTTATCCTGGCAGGGCGGAGAAAAACTGTTTTTT.

This chain links TRBV5-1 with TRBJ2-7; tentatively, D is TRBD2 (6 bases). In germline, CDR1 is SGHRS, CDR2 YFSETQ. Trimming removed 0 bases at V and 3 bases at J, with 13 bases between. This CDR3 region has 15 residues. The DNA of the CDR3 is TGCGCCAGCAGCTTGGATAGGACGGGAGTCTACGAGCAGTACTTC. This codes for CASSLDRTGVYEQYF.

The chain employs TRBV29-1 and TRBJ2-1, with D unclear. The CDR3 contains 13 residues. Germline V lookup: CDR1 SQVTM, CDR2 ANQGSEA. V shed 4 bases and J shed 3 bases, with 10 bases lying between them. In nucleotides, the CDR3 is TGCAGCGTTGGTAGTACCCTCTACAATGAGCAGTTCTTC. Translation gives CSVGSTLYNEQFF.

The J gene is TRBJ2-1, the V gene TRBV18; D not certain. Trimming took off 6 bases at V and 5 bases at J, with 5 bases between the two ends. Germline assignment: CDR1 KGHSH and CDR2 LQKENI. CDR3 length: 11 residues. The CDR3 reads CASSRDNEQFF. The CDR3 bases are TGTGCCAGCTCCCGCGACAATGAGCAGTTCTTC.

This rearrangement joins TRBV2 to TRBJ2-3, with 11 nucleotides matching TRBD2. The length of the CDR3 is 17 residues. CDR1 is SNHLY and CDR2 is FYNNEI in the germline V gene. The junction had 8 bases not matched to a gene; V was cut back by 6 bases and J by 0 bases. The CDR3 bases are TGTGCCAGCAGCGAACCGGGACTAGCGGAGAGCACAGATACGCAGTATTTT. Translation: CASSEPGLAESTDTQYF.

The gene calls are TRBV5-1 and TRBJ2-2; D gene ambiguous. Germline V gene sequence: CDR1 SGHRS, CDR2 YFSETQ. The CDR3 has 13 residues. Deletions cut 4 bases from V and 7 bases from J, with 11 bases between. Here the CDR3 reads CASSLLLGGELFF. The CDR3 DNA reads TGCGCCAGCAGCCTTCTTTTGGGCGGGGAGCTGTTTTTT. The full variable domain, its missing parts supplied by reference TRBV5-1 and TRBJ2-2, is KAGVTQTPRYLIKTRGQQVTLSCSPISGHRSVSWYQQTPGQGLQFLFEYFSETQRNKGNFPGRFSGRQFSNSRSEMNVSTLELGDSALYLCASSLLLGGELFFGEGSRLTVL.

This chain links TRBV6-1 with TRBJ2-7; TRBD2 agrees at 7 bases. V was clipped by 4 bases and J by 1 base; unmatched bases: 10. Per the germline V gene, CDR1 is MNHNS and CDR2 is SASEGT. This CDR3 is built from 16 residues. The CDR3 DNA follows: TGTGCCAGCAGTGCGCTAGCGGCCCCAGGTTCCTACGAGCAGTACTTC. Residues: CASSALAAPGSYEQYF.

This rearrangement joins TRBV27 to TRBJ2-2; perhaps D is TRBD1 or TRBD2 (5 bases each). The length of the CDR3 is 14 residues. V was pared by 6 bases and J by 1 base, with 9 bases between. From germline, CDR1 is MNHEY and CDR2 SMNVEV (reference sequence). The CDR3 bases are TGTGCCAGCAGACGAGGGGTGAACACCGGGGAGCTGTTTTTT. Protein: CASRRGVNTGELFF.

The V call is TRBV5-4, the J call TRBJ2-3; TRBD2 aligns across 9 bases. V was pared by 0 bases and J by 4 bases, with 9 bases of the junction left unmatched. Germline assignment: CDR1 SGHNT and CDR2 YYREEE (reference sequence). The CDR3 loop spans 17 amino acids. The CDR3 region is CASSLVAGAPGADTQYF. The CDR3 region has the DNA TGTGCCAGCAGCTTGGTAGCGGGAGCGCCTGGGGCAGATACGCAGTATTTT.